The rows below give T cell receptor beta chains drawn from one sample of a study of T cell responses to AZD1222 COVID-19 vaccine. TCRdb's table, derived via immunoSEQ multiplex PCR, lists solely in-frame clones and lacks some. The table has 150,000 or so clones, 90% seen once. The sequencing here drew on peripheral blood, taken on day 0 of AZD1222 vaccination. The receptors originated from an adult in good health. CDR3s include the opening cysteine and the closing phenylalanine or tryptophan. Fields, in order: D gene, clone size, V gene, J gene, CDR3 protein, CDR3 DNA. A D gene is named only where the DNA matches it firmly. Size is stated for part of the rows, as once, few or many counts, or as a class when the clone is expanded.

-	-	TRBV28	TRBJ1-1	CASRYVGIDTEAFF	TGTGCCAGCAGATACGTAGGGATTGACACTGAAGCTTTCTTT
-	once	TRBV4-2	TRBJ1-1	CASSQDPRAGDTEAFF	TGTGCCAGCAGCCAAGATCCGCGGGCTGGGGACACTGAAGCTTTCTTT
-	once	TRBV18	TRBJ1-1	CASSPIVNTEAFF	TGTGCCAGCTCACCAATTGTGAACACTGAAGCTTTCTTT
-	-	TRBV29-1	TRBJ2-1	CSVGPSGYNEQFF	TGCAGCGTTGGACCCTCGGGCTACAATGAGCAGTTCTTC
-	-	TRBV11-2	TRBJ2-1	CASSSHGYNEQFF	TGTGCCAGCAGCTCTCACGGTTACAATGAGCAGTTCTTC
TRBD2	-	TRBV4-2	TRBJ2-7	CASSPGLAGDIYEQYF	TGTGCCAGCAGCCCAGGACTAGCGGGGGATATCTACGAGCAGTACTTC
-	-	TRBV2	TRBJ2-7	CASSEQGIGYEQYF	TGTGCCAGCAGTGAACAGGGGATAGGGTACGAGCAGTACTTC
TRBD1	-	TRBV19	TRBJ1-1	CASRGQGYTEAFF	TGTGCCAGTAGGGGACAGGGATACACTGAAGCTTTCTTT
TRBD2	-	TRBV9	TRBJ2-5	CASSATSGGPPQYF	TGTGCCAGCAGCGCGACTAGCGGGGGCCCACCCCAGTACTTC
-	-	TRBV7-9	TRBJ1-2	CASSLTSRVESGYTF	TGTGCCAGCAGTTTGACATCTAGGGTTGAAAGTGGCTACACCTTC
TRBD1	-	TRBV10-2	TRBJ2-6	CASSEPRTGAGKTGANVLTF	TGCGCCAGCAGTGAGCCTCGGACAGGGGCCGGGAAGACTGGGGCCAACGTCCTGACTTTC
-	-	TRBV6-5	TRBJ2-5	CATEHGSAQQETQYF	TGTGCCACCGAACACGGGTCGGCCCAACAAGAGACCCAGTACTTC
-	-	TRBV7-2	TRBJ1-5	CASSRRDGWPQHF	TGTGCCAGCAGCCGACGGGACGGGTGGCCCCAGCATTTT
-	-	TRBV7-9	TRBJ1-2	CASNSVPGEGGYTF	TGTGCCAGCAATTCCGTTCCGGGGGAAGGAGGCTACACCTTC
-	-	TRBV6-5	TRBJ2-3	CASSGGHPSTDTQYF	TGTGCCTCCTCGGGTGGGCATCCTAGCACAGATACGCAGTATTTT
TRBD2	-	TRBV7-3	TRBJ2-3	CASRAGTSGTTSTDTQYF	TGTGCCAGCAGAGCCGGGACTAGCGGGACCACTAGCACAGATACGCAGTATTTT
TRBD2	-	TRBV30	TRBJ2-2	CAWKGRGSGTSRTGELFF	TGTGCCTGGAAGGGAAGGGGTTCCGGGACTAGCAGGACCGGGGAGCTGTTTTTT
-	-	TRBV19	TRBJ2-3	CASSIEAGSTDTQYF	TGTGCCAGTAGTATAGAAGCAGGGAGTACAGATACGCAGTATTTT
-	-	TRBV7-8	TRBJ2-5	CASSPVAAVETQYF	TGTGCCAGCAGCCCCGTAGCGGCCGTCGAGACCCAGTACTTC
-	once	TRBV27	TRBJ1-6	CASSPSSYNSPLHF	TGTGCCAGCAGTCCGAGCTCCTATAATTCACCCCTCCACTTT
-	-	TRBV6-5	TRBJ1-1	CASSYRDTEAFF	TGTGCCAGCAGTTATAGGGACACTGAAGCTTTCTTT
TRBD1	-	TRBV28	TRBJ1-2	CASSLLPGTGPGYTF	TGTGCCAGCAGTCTCCTCCCCGGGACAGGGCCCGGCTACACCTTC